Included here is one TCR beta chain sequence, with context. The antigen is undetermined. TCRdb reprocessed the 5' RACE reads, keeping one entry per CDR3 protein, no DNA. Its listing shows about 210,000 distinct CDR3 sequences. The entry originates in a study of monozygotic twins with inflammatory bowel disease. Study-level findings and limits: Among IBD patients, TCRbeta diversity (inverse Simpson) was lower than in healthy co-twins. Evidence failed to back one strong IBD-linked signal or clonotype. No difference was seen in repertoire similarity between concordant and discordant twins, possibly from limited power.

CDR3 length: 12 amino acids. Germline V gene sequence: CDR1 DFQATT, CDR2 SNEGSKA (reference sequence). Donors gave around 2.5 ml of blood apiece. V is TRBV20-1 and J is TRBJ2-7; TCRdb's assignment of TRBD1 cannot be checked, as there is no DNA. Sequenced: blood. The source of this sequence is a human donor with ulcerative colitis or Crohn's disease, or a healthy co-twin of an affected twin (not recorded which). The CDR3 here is CSAGQGSYEQYF.